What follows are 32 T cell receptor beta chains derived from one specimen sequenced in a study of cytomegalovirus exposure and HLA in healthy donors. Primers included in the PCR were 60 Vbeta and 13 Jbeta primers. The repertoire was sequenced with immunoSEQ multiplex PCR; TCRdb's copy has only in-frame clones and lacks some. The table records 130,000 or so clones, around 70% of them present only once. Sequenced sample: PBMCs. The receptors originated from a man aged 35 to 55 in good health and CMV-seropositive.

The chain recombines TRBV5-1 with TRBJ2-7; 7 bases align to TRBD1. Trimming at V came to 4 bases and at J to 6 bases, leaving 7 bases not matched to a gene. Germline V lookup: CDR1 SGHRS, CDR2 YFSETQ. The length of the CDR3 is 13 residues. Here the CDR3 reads CASSPETGREQYF. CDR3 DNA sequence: TGCGCCAGCAGCCCAGAGACAGGGCGCGAGCAGTACTTC.

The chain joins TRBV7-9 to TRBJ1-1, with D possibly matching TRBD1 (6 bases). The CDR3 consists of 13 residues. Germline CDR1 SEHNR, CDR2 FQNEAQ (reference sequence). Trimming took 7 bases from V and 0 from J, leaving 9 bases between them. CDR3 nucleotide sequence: TGTGCCAGCACCCGACAGGTGAACACTGAAGCTTTCTTT. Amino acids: CASTRQVNTEAFF.

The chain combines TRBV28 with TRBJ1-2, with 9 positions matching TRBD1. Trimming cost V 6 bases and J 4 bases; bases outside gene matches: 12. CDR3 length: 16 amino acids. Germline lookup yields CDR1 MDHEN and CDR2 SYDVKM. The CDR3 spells CASSSGTGSGVYGYTF. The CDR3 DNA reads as TGTGCCAGCAGCTCCGGGACAGGGAGTGGGGTCTATGGCTACACCTTC.

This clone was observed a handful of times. The CDR3 loop is CASPRTGVLYEQYF. For the CDR3, the DNA is TGTGCCAGTCCTCGGACAGGGGTTCTGTACGAGCAGTACTTC. J is TRBJ2-7 and V is TRBV19; 9 bases match TRBD1. Losses at the gene ends were 8 bases for V and 4 bases for J; bases not matched to a gene: 9. The length of the CDR3 is 14 residues. Per germline, CDR1 LNHDA and CDR2 SQIVND (reference sequence).

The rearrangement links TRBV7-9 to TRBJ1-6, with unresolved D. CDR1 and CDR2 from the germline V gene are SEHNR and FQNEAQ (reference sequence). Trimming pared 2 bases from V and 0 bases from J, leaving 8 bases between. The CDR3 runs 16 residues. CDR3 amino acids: CASSLMASSYNSPLHF. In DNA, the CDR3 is TGTGCCAGCAGCTTAATGGCAAGCTCCTATAATTCACCCCTCCACTTT.

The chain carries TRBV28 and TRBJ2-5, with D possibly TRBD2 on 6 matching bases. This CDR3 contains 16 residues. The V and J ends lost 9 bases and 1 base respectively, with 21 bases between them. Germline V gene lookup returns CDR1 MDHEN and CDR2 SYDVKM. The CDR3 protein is CASTNPGLGLQETQYF. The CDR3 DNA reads TGTGCCAGTACAAATCCGGGACTGGGCCTCCAAGAGACCCAGTACTTC.

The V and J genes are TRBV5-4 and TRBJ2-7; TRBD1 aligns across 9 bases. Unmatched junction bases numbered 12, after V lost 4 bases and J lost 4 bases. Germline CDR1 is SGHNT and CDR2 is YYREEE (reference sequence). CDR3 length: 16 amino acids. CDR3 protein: CASSPPKQGAGYEQYF. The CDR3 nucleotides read TGTGCCAGCAGCCCACCCAAACAGGGGGCCGGGTACGAGCAGTACTTC.

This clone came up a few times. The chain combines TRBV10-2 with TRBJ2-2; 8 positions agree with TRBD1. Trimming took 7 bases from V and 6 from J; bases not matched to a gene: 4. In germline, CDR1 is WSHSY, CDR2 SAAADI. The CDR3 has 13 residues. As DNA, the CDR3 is TGCGCCAGCATACAGGGGGTCCCCGGGGAGCTGTTTTTT. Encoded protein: CASIQGVPGELFF.

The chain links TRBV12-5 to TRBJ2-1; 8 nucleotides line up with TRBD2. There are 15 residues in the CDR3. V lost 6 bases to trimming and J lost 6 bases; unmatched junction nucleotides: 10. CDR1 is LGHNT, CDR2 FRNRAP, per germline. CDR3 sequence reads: CASGQTRGGGNEQFF. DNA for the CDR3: TGTGCTAGTGGCCAAACCCGGGGGGGCGGCAATGAGCAGTTCTTC.

DNA for the CDR3: TGTGCCAGCAGCCTCGAGCGGGGGTTAAATGAGCAGTTCTTC. Translated: CASSLERGLNEQFF. The V call is TRBV13, the J call TRBJ2-1; 8 bases are shared with TRBD2. The V gene's germline CDR1 is PRHDT and CDR2 FYEKMQ (reference sequence). Germline trimming cut 5 bases from V and 7 bases from J; bases unmatched to any gene: 7. The CDR3 extends over 14 amino acids.

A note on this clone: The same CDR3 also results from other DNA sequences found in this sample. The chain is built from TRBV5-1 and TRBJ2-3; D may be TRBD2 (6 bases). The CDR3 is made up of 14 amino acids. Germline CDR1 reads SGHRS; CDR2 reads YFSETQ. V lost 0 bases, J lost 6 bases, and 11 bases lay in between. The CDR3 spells CASSLGGRTDTQYF. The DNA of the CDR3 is TGCGCCAGCAGCTTGGGAGGGAGGACCGATACGCAGTATTTT.

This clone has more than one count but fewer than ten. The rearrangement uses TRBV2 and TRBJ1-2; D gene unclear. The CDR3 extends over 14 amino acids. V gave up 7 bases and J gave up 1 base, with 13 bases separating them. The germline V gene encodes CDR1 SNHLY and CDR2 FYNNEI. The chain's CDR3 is CASMGDTNNYGYTF. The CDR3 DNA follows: TGTGCCAGCATGGGAGACACAAATAACTATGGCTACACCTTC.

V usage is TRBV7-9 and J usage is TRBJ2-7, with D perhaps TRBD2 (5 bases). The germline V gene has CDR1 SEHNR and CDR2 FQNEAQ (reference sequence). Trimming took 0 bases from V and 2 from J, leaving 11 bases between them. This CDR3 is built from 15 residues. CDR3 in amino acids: CASSLARAAAYEQYF. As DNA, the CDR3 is TGTGCCAGCAGCTTAGCGCGGGCAGCGGCCTACGAGCAGTACTTC.

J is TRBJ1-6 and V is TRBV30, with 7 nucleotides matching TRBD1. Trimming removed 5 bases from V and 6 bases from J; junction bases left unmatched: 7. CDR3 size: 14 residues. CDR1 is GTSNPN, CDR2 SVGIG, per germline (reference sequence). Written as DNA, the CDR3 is TGTGCCTGGGTTACCGGGACAGTTAATTCACCCCTCCACTTT. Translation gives CAWVTGTVNSPLHF.

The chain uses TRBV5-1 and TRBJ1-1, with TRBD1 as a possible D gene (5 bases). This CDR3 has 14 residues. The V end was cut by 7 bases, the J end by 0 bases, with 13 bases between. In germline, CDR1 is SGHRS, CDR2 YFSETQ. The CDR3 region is CASSREGLNTEAFF. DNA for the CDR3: TGCGCCAGCTCCCGGGAGGGGCTGAACACTGAAGCTTTCTTT.

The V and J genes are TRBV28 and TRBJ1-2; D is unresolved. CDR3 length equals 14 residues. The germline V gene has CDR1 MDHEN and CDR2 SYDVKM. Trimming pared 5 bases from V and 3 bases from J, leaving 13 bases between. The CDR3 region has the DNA TGTGCCAGCAGTACGCGGGCGATGGACTATGGCTACACCTTC. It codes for CASSTRAMDYGYTF.

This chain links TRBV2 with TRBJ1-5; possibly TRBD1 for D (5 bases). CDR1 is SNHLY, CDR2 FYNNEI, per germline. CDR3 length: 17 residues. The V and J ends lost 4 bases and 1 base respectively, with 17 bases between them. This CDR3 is CASSGQWAGRSNQPQHF. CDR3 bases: TGTGCCAGCAGTGGCCAATGGGCAGGGAGGAGCAATCAGCCCCAGCATTTT.

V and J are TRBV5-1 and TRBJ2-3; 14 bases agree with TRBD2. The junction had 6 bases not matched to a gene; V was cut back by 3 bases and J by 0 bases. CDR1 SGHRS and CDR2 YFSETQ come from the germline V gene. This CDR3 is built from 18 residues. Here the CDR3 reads CASSSGLAGGYSTDTQYF. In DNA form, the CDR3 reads TGCGCCAGCAGCTCAGGACTAGCGGGGGGATATAGCACAGATACGCAGTATTTT. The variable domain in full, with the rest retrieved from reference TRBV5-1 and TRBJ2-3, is KAGVTQTPRYLIKTRGQQVTLSCSPISGHRSVSWYQQTPGQGLQFLFEYFSETQRNKGNFPGRFSGRQFSNSRSEMNVSTLELGDSALYLCASSSGLAGGYSTDTQYFGPGTRLTVL.

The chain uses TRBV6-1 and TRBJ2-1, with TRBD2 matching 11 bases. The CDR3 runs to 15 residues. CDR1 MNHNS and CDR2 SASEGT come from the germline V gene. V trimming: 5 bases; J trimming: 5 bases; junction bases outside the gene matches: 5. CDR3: CASSITSGGHNEQFF. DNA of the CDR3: TGTGCCAGCAGTATTACTAGCGGGGGTCACAATGAGCAGTTCTTC.

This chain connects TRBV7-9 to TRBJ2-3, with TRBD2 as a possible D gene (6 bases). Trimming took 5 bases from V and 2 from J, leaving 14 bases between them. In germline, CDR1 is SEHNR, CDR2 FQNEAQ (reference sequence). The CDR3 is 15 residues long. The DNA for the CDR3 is TGTGCCAGCAGCCCCCCGGAGGGGATCACAGATACGCAGTATTTT. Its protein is CASSPPEGITDTQYF.

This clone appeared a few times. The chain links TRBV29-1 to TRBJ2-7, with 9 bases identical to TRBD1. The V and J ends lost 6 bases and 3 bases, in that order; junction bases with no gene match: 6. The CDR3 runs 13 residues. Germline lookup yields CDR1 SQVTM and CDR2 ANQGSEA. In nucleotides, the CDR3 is TGCAGCGTGGGGGGACAGGGTTTCTACGAGCAGTACTTC. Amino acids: CSVGGQGFYEQYF.

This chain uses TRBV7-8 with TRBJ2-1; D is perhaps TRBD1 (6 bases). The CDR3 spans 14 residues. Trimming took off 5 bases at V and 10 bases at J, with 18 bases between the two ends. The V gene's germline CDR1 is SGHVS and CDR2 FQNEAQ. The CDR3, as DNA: TGTGCCAGCAGCCTACAGGGATTTGCGGACGAGCAGTTCTTC. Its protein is CASSLQGFADEQFF.

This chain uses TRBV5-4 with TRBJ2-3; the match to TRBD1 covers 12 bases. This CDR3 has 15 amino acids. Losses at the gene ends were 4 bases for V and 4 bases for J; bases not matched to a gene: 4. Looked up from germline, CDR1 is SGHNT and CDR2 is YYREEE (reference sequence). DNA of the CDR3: TGTGCCAGCAGCCCCGGGACAGGGGGCGCAGATACGCAGTATTTT. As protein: CASSPGTGGADTQYF. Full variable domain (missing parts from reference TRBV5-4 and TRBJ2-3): ETGVTQSPTHLIKTRGQQVTLRCSSQSGHNTVSWYQQALGQGPQFIFQYYREEENGRGNFPPRFSGLQFPNYSSELNVNALELDDSALYLCASSPGTGGADTQYFGPGTRLTVL.

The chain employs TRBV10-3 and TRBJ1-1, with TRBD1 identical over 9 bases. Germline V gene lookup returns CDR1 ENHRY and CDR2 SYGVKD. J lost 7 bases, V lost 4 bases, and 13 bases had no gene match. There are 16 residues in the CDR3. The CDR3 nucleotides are TGTGCCATCAGTGTTAGTACAGGGGGCACTCGGAGTGAAGCTTTCTTT. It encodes CAISVSTGGTRSEAFF.

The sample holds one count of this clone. For the CDR3, the DNA is TGTGCCTGGAGTACAGGGAACTATGGCTACACCTTC. Its protein product is CAWSTGNYGYTF. The chain combines TRBV30 with TRBJ1-2; TRBD1 is a possible D gene (6 bases). The CDR3 runs 12 residues. Germline lookup yields CDR1 GTSNPN and CDR2 SVGIG (reference sequence). Trimming left V 2 bases short and J 2 bases short, with 6 bases between.

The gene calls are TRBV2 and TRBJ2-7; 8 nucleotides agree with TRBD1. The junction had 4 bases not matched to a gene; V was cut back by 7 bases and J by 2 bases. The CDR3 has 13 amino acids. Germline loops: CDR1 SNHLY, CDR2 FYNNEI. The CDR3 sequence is CASTLGQAYEQYF. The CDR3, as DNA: TGTGCCAGCACCCTGGGACAGGCCTACGAGCAGTACTTC.

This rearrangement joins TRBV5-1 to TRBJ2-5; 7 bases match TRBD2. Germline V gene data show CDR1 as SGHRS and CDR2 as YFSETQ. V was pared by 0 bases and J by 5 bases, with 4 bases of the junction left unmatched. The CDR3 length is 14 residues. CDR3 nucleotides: TGCGCCAGCAGCTTGGGGGCGGGAGAGGAGACCCAGTACTTC. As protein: CASSLGAGEETQYF.

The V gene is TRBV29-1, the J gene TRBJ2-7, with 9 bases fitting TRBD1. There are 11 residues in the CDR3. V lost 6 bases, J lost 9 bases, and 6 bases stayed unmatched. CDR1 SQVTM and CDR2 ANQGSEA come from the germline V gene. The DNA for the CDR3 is TGCAGCGTCGGAACAGGGGGCGGGCAGTACTTC. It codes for CSVGTGGGQYF.

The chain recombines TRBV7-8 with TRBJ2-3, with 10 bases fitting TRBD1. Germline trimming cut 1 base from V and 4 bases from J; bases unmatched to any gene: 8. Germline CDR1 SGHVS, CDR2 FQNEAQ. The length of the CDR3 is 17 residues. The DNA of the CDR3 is TGTGCCAGCAGCTTAGAGGGACAGGGGTTATGGGCAGATACGCAGTATTTT. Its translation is CASSLEGQGLWADTQYF. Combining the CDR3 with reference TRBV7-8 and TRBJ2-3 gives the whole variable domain GAGVSQSPRYKVAKRGQDVALRCDPISGHVSLFWYQQALGQGPEFLTYFQNEAQLDKSGLPSDRFFAERPEGSVSTLKIQRTQQEDSAVYLCASSLEGQGLWADTQYFGPGTRLTVL.

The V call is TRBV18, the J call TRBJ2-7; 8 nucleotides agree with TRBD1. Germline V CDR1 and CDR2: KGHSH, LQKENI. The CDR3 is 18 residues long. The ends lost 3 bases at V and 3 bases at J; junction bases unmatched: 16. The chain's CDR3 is CASSPFGTGGLQGYEQYF. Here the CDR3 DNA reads TGTGCCAGCTCACCGTTCGGGACAGGCGGTTTACAGGGCTACGAGCAGTACTTC.

CDR3 coding DNA: TGTGCCACCCTACTAGCGGGGCCTTACAATGAGCAGTTCTTC. Translated, it gives CATLLAGPYNEQFF. The gene calls are TRBV15 and TRBJ2-1, with 10 bases identical to TRBD2. Germline CDR1 and CDR2: LNHNV and YYDKDF (reference sequence). CDR3 length: 14 amino acids. J lost 4 bases, V lost 8 bases, and 5 bases had no gene match.

The CDR3 bases are TGTGCCAGCAGTTTCCCGTCAGGGGGCAGGGGCTACACCTTC. Translating gives CASSFPSGGRGYTF. The gene calls are TRBV28 and TRBJ1-2; 8 bases fit TRBD1. The CDR3 totals 14 residues. With V trimmed by 3 bases and J by 8 bases, 8 bases remained unmatched. The germline V gene has CDR1 MDHEN and CDR2 SYDVKM.